Sequencing of this T cell receptor (beta chain) was carried out in a study of shared clonotypes between healthy human individuals. Turning to the study itself: Each donor's CD4 naive and CD4 memory cells filled three plates apiece, CD8 naive two, and CD8 memory one.

Study-wide results and caveats: With several donors compared, approximately 5% of naive CD4 clonotypes were shared. Tissues were not sampled, only blood, and their repertoires likely differ. Among the subsets, naive ones generally showed larger estimated richness than memory ones.

Assay: immunoSEQ multiplex PCR; the TCRdb copy retains only in-frame clones and omits some. The top ten clones hold roughly 0.39% of a sample with around 2.5 million clones, under 95% of them seen once. Trimming cost V 7 bases and J 0 bases, with 11 bases left between them. The CDR3 is 14 residues long. The germline V gene encodes CDR1 SGHRS and CDR2 YFSETQ. In regard to this clone: Its antigen is as yet unknown.

Sequenced sample: naive CD4+ T cells from PBMCs. As to subset: CD45RA+ positively selected. The chain joins TRBV5-1 to TRBJ2-1; D is unclear. This receptor was taken from a young man in good health. Some clones in this sample may be carry-over from other donors' samples. The DNA for the CDR3 is TGCGCCAGCCGGGCAGTAGGCTCCTACAATGAGCAGTTCTTC. Translated, it gives CASRAVGSYNEQFF.